This TCR beta chain was sequenced in a study of blood T cell repertoires in COVID-19. CDR1 and CDR2 from the germline V gene are GTSNPN and SVGIG (reference sequence). Trimming cost V 1 base and J 4 bases, with 10 bases left between them. This CDR3 comprises 13 residues. As originally analysed: Estimation of nucleated cell counts relied on the amplification of reference gene primers. Assay used: immunoSEQ multiplex PCR; TCRdb lists only in-frame clones, some missing. Clone size and the V and J calls come from that table; the DNA yielded D and trimming. The table includes 150,000 to 200,000 clones, roughly 83% detected once.

V and J are TRBV30 and TRBJ2-5, with a weak D call TRBD2 (5 bases). This TCR was sampled from a woman aged 40 to 49 with COVID-19, enrolled during active disease. Sequenced material: peripheral blood. Written as DNA, the CDR3 is TGTGCCTGGAGTGGGGGAGCTGGAGAGACCCAGTACTTC. This sequence encodes CAWSGGAGETQYF. The full variable domain, its missing parts supplied by reference TRBV30 and TRBJ2-5, is SQTIHQWPATLVQPVGSPLSLECTVEGTSNPNLYWYRQAAGRGLQLLFYSVGIGQISSEVPQNLSASRPQDRQFILSSKKLLLSDSGFYLCAWSGGAGETQYFGPGTRLLVL.